The rows below give T cell receptor beta chains drawn from one sample of a study of shared clonotypes between healthy human individuals. Profiled with immunoSEQ multiplex PCR; TCRdb holds only in-frame clones, not every one. The data hold roughly 2 million clones, with almost 96% observed a single time. Sequenced: naive CD4+ T cells sorted from blood. These receptor sequences come from a man aged 18 to 29 in good health. CDR3s include the opening cysteine and the closing phenylalanine or tryptophan. D genes are given only for firm matches. Clone sizes are given selectively: once, few, many, or a class where the clone is expanded.

v_gene: TRBV7-2
j_gene: TRBJ2-7
abundance: few
d_gene: TRBD2
CDR3aa: CASSPGTSGSGYEQYF
CDR3nt: TGTGCCAGCAGCCCCGGGACTAGCGGGAGCGGGTACGAGCAGTACTTC

v_gene: TRBV25-1
j_gene: TRBJ2-3
abundance: NA
d_gene: NA
CDR3aa: CASSEYSTDTQYF
CDR3nt: TGTGCCAGCAGTGAATACAGCACAGATACGCAGTATTTT

v_gene: TRBV11-2
j_gene: TRBJ2-1
abundance: NA
d_gene: TRBD2
CDR3aa: CASRHLAGGLPYNEQFF
CDR3nt: TGTGCCAGCAGACATCTAGCGGGAGGGCTACCCTACAATGAGCAGTTCTTC

v_gene: TRBV29-1
j_gene: TRBJ1-1
abundance: NA
d_gene: TRBD1
CDR3aa: CSVDRGRSTEAFF
CDR3nt: TGCAGCGTAGACAGGGGGCGGAGCACTGAAGCTTTCTTT

v_gene: TRBV7-9
j_gene: TRBJ2-2
abundance: NA
d_gene: NA
CDR3aa: CASSLELVRTGELFF
CDR3nt: TGTGCCAGCAGCTTAGAGCTAGTTCGCACCGGGGAGCTGTTTTTT

v_gene: TRBV7-2
j_gene: TRBJ2-1
abundance: NA
d_gene: NA
CDR3aa: CASSFTGGPYNEQFF
CDR3nt: TGTGCCAGCAGCTTTACTGGCGGGCCGTACAATGAGCAGTTCTTC

v_gene: TRBV11-2
j_gene: TRBJ1-2
abundance: NA
d_gene: NA
CDR3aa: CASSFVDNYGYTF
CDR3nt: TGTGCCAGCAGCTTTGTAGATAACTATGGCTACACCTTC

v_gene: TRBV5-1
j_gene: TRBJ1-3
abundance: NA
d_gene: TRBD1
CDR3aa: CASSPGTAEYTIYF
CDR3nt: TGCGCCAGCAGCCCTGGGACAGCAGAATACACCATATATTTT

v_gene: TRBV6-5
j_gene: TRBJ1-2
abundance: once
d_gene: NA
CDR3aa: CASRPTGSEYGYTF
CDR3nt: TGTGCCAGCAGACCAACAGGGTCCGAGTATGGCTACACCTTC

v_gene: TRBV5-6
j_gene: TRBJ1-6
abundance: NA
d_gene: NA
CDR3aa: CASSLTVKNSPLHF
CDR3nt: TGTGCCAGCAGCCTGACCGTCAAAAATTCACCCCTCCACTTT

v_gene: TRBV7-6
j_gene: TRBJ2-6
abundance: NA
d_gene: NA
CDR3aa: CASSVWDGSSGANVLTF
CDR3nt: TGTGCCAGCAGCGTATGGGACGGGAGCTCTGGGGCCAACGTCCTGACTTTC

v_gene: TRBV28
j_gene: TRBJ1-1
abundance: NA
d_gene: NA
CDR3aa: CASSPAGVGNTEAFF
CDR3nt: TGTGCCAGCAGCCCCGCTGGGGTGGGGAACACTGAAGCTTTCTTT

v_gene: TRBV6-1
j_gene: TRBJ2-7
abundance: NA
d_gene: NA
CDR3aa: CASSEAVGGHAGEQYF
CDR3nt: TGTGCCAGCAGTGAAGCGGTGGGAGGACACGCGGGCGAGCAGTACTTC

v_gene: TRBV7-8
j_gene: TRBJ1-2
abundance: NA
d_gene: NA
CDR3aa: CASRQEQLGGYYGGYTF
CDR3nt: TGTGCCAGCAGGCAAGAACAGTTAGGAGGGTATTATGGTGGCTACACCTTC

v_gene: TRBV23-1
j_gene: TRBJ1-5
abundance: once
d_gene: TRBD1
CDR3aa: CASRPTGGNQPQHF
CDR3nt: TGCGCCAGCAGGCCGACAGGGGGCAATCAGCCCCAGCATTTT

v_gene: TRBV2
j_gene: TRBJ1-1
abundance: once
d_gene: NA
CDR3aa: CASRTEGNTEAFF
CDR3nt: TGTGCCAGCAGGACAGAGGGGAACACTGAAGCTTTCTTT

v_gene: TRBV6-5
j_gene: TRBJ2-7
abundance: NA
d_gene: NA
CDR3aa: CASSYLPPGTLTEQYF
CDR3nt: TGTGCCAGCAGTTACTTACCCCCCGGGACATTAACCGAGCAGTACTTC

v_gene: TRBV29-1
j_gene: TRBJ2-5
abundance: NA
d_gene: NA
CDR3aa: CSVGQIEETQYF
CDR3nt: TGCAGCGTTGGGCAGATTGAAGAGACCCAGTACTTC

v_gene: TRBV30
j_gene: TRBJ1-2
abundance: NA
d_gene: NA
CDR3aa: CAWSVPRGDGYTF
CDR3nt: TGTGCCTGGAGTGTACCCCGGGGGGATGGCTACACCTTC

v_gene: TRBV7-2
j_gene: TRBJ1-3
abundance: NA
d_gene: NA
CDR3aa: CASSSRTGTGNTIYF
CDR3nt: TGTGCCAGCAGCTCCCGTACAGGGACCGGAAACACCATATATTTT

v_gene: TRBV7-8
j_gene: TRBJ2-5
abundance: NA
d_gene: TRBD1
CDR3aa: CASSLHGDRKETQYF
CDR3nt: TGTGCCAGCAGCTTACATGGGGACAGGAAAGAGACCCAGTACTTC

v_gene: TRBV19
j_gene: TRBJ1-2
abundance: NA
d_gene: NA
CDR3aa: CASIDRGASYGYTF
CDR3nt: TGTGCCAGCATAGATCGGGGCGCAAGCTATGGCTACACCTTC

v_gene: TRBV28
j_gene: TRBJ2-7
abundance: NA
d_gene: NA
CDR3aa: CASTPAALGVSYEQYF
CDR3nt: TGTGCCAGCACCCCAGCCGCACTCGGAGTCTCCTACGAGCAGTACTTC

v_gene: TRBV5-4
j_gene: TRBJ2-1
abundance: NA
d_gene: TRBD2
CDR3aa: CASSLVGLAGAPYNEQFF
CDR3nt: TGTGCCAGCAGCTTGGTAGGTCTAGCGGGAGCCCCCTACAATGAGCAGTTCTTC

v_gene: TRBV2
j_gene: TRBJ1-1
abundance: NA
d_gene: TRBD1
CDR3aa: CASRFEDRGQTEAFF
CDR3nt: TGTGCCAGCAGGTTCGAGGACAGGGGGCAGACTGAAGCTTTCTTT

v_gene: TRBV5-1
j_gene: TRBJ2-1
abundance: NA
d_gene: TRBD2
CDR3aa: CASSQETSAYGNEQFF
CDR3nt: TGCGCCAGCAGCCAAGAGACTAGCGCGTATGGCAATGAGCAGTTCTTC

v_gene: TRBV27
j_gene: TRBJ1-1
abundance: NA
d_gene: NA
CDR3aa: CASSLYLSPGPFGYTEAFF
CDR3nt: TGTGCCAGCAGTTTATACTTATCCCCGGGTCCATTTGGGTACACTGAAGCTTTCTTT

v_gene: TRBV27
j_gene: TRBJ2-7
abundance: NA
d_gene: NA
CDR3aa: CASSSRGTAYEQYF
CDR3nt: TGTGCCAGCAGTTCACGGGGGACAGCCTACGAGCAGTACTTC

v_gene: TRBV2
j_gene: TRBJ2-3
abundance: NA
d_gene: TRBD2
CDR3aa: CATGAGGLPDTQYF
CDR3nt: TGTGCCACCGGGGCGGGGGGCCTGCCAGATACGCAGTATTTT

v_gene: TRBV28
j_gene: TRBJ2-7
abundance: NA
d_gene: NA
CDR3aa: CASSLSRGGWTTLSYEQYF
CDR3nt: TGTGCCAGCAGTTTATCGCGGGGTGGCTGGACTACCCTTTCCTACGAGCAGTACTTC

v_gene: TRBV29-1
j_gene: TRBJ1-2
abundance: NA
d_gene: NA
CDR3aa: CSVVGANYGYTF
CDR3nt: TGCAGCGTTGTGGGAGCGAACTATGGCTACACCTTC

v_gene: TRBV2
j_gene: TRBJ2-5
abundance: NA
d_gene: NA
CDR3aa: CASSDDSPKETQYF
CDR3nt: TGTGCCAGCAGTGACGACAGCCCCAAAGAGACCCAGTACTTC

v_gene: TRBV28
j_gene: TRBJ1-2
abundance: NA
d_gene: TRBD1
CDR3aa: CASILGQGSRHTF
CDR3nt: TGTGCCAGCATCCTTGGACAGGGATCACGCCACACCTTC

v_gene: TRBV4-2
j_gene: TRBJ2-5
abundance: NA
d_gene: TRBD2
CDR3aa: CASSQTFGLAGGRETQYF
CDR3nt: TGTGCCAGCAGCCAGACCTTTGGACTAGCGGGGGGGCGGGAGACCCAGTACTTC

v_gene: TRBV11-2
j_gene: TRBJ2-2
abundance: NA
d_gene: NA
CDR3aa: CASSLDNTGELFF
CDR3nt: TGTGCCAGCAGCTTAGATAACACCGGGGAGCTGTTTTTT

v_gene: TRBV28
j_gene: TRBJ1-2
abundance: NA
d_gene: TRBD1
CDR3aa: CASSLLQGSGYTF
CDR3nt: TGTGCCAGCAGTTTATTACAGGGGAGTGGCTACACCTTC

v_gene: TRBV29-1
j_gene: TRBJ2-2
abundance: NA
d_gene: NA
CDR3aa: CSVEVGTGELFF
CDR3nt: TGCAGCGTTGAGGTGGGGACCGGGGAGCTGTTTTTT

v_gene: TRBV5-1
j_gene: TRBJ2-7
abundance: NA
d_gene: NA
CDR3aa: CASSSSAGPYEQYF
CDR3nt: TGCGCCAGCAGCTCCTCCGCGGGACCGTACGAGCAGTACTTC

v_gene: TRBV11-3
j_gene: TRBJ2-6
abundance: NA
d_gene: NA
CDR3aa: CASSPTGTGANVLTF
CDR3nt: TGTGCCAGCAGCCCCACAGGGACTGGGGCCAACGTCCTGACTTTC

v_gene: TRBV2
j_gene: TRBJ1-3
abundance: NA
d_gene: NA
CDR3aa: CASNGDSGNTIYF
CDR3nt: TGTGCCAGCAATGGGGACTCTGGAAACACCATATATTTT

v_gene: TRBV7-9
j_gene: TRBJ1-5
abundance: few
d_gene: NA
CDR3aa: CASSFRPSNQPQHF
CDR3nt: TGTGCCAGCAGCTTTCGACCTAGCAATCAGCCCCAGCATTTT

v_gene: TRBV28
j_gene: TRBJ2-1
abundance: NA
d_gene: NA
CDR3aa: CASSFYSYNEQFF
CDR3nt: TGTGCCAGCAGTTTTTACAGCTACAATGAGCAGTTCTTC

v_gene: TRBV6-5
j_gene: TRBJ1-2
abundance: NA
d_gene: NA
CDR3aa: CASSFGAEGGYTF
CDR3nt: TGTGCCAGCAGTTTTGGGGCCGAGGGGGGCTACACCTTC

v_gene: TRBV5-6
j_gene: TRBJ1-4
abundance: NA
d_gene: TRBD1
CDR3aa: CASSLVSPGQLEKLFF
CDR3nt: TGTGCCAGCAGCTTGGTGTCCCCGGGACAGCTTGAAAAACTGTTTTTT

v_gene: TRBV6-5
j_gene: TRBJ2-4
abundance: NA
d_gene: NA
CDR3aa: CASTTPRVPKNIQYF
CDR3nt: TGTGCCAGCACCACCCCCAGGGTTCCCAAAAACATTCAGTACTTC

v_gene: TRBV10-3
j_gene: TRBJ1-6
abundance: NA
d_gene: TRBD1
CDR3aa: CAISAEQGGNSPLHF
CDR3nt: TGTGCCATCAGTGCCGAACAGGGGGGTAATTCACCCCTCCACTTT

v_gene: TRBV7-9
j_gene: TRBJ1-6
abundance: NA
d_gene: NA
CDR3aa: CASSFQDSPLHF
CDR3nt: TGTGCCAGCAGCTTTCAAGATTCACCCCTCCACTTT

v_gene: TRBV7-2
j_gene: TRBJ1-1
abundance: NA
d_gene: NA
CDR3aa: CASSLAGALVRNTEAFF
CDR3nt: TGTGCCAGCAGCTTAGCGGGGGCACTCGTTAGAAACACTGAAGCTTTCTTT

v_gene: TRBV29-1
j_gene: TRBJ2-3
abundance: NA
d_gene: TRBD2
CDR3aa: CSVDSGGTDTQYF
CDR3nt: TGCAGCGTTGACTCGGGGGGTACAGATACGCAGTATTTT

v_gene: TRBV7-2
j_gene: TRBJ2-2
abundance: NA
d_gene: TRBD1
CDR3aa: CASRYRDRGNGELFF
CDR3nt: TGTGCCAGCCGATACCGGGACAGGGGCAACGGGGAGCTGTTTTTT

v_gene: TRBV10-3
j_gene: TRBJ1-1
abundance: NA
d_gene: NA
CDR3aa: CAISEATTGNTEAFF
CDR3nt: TGTGCCATCAGTGAGGCCACTACAGGGAACACTGAAGCTTTCTTT

v_gene: TRBV7-2
j_gene: TRBJ2-3
abundance: NA
d_gene: TRBD1
CDR3aa: CASSVEGAVITDTQYF
CDR3nt: TGTGCCAGCAGCGTAGAGGGGGCAGTTATCACAGATACGCAGTATTTT

v_gene: TRBV7-2
j_gene: TRBJ2-1
abundance: NA
d_gene: NA
CDR3aa: CASSGTTDHNEQFF
CDR3nt: TGTGCCAGCAGCGGTACGACAGATCACAATGAGCAGTTCTTC

v_gene: TRBV28
j_gene: TRBJ1-5
abundance: NA
d_gene: TRBD1
CDR3aa: CATEDRGNQPQHF
CDR3nt: TGTGCCACCGAGGACAGGGGCAATCAGCCCCAGCATTTT

v_gene: TRBV7-2
j_gene: TRBJ1-2
abundance: NA
d_gene: NA
CDR3aa: CASSLGGGANYGYTF
CDR3nt: TGTGCCAGCAGCTTAGGTGGCGGGGCTAACTATGGCTACACCTTC